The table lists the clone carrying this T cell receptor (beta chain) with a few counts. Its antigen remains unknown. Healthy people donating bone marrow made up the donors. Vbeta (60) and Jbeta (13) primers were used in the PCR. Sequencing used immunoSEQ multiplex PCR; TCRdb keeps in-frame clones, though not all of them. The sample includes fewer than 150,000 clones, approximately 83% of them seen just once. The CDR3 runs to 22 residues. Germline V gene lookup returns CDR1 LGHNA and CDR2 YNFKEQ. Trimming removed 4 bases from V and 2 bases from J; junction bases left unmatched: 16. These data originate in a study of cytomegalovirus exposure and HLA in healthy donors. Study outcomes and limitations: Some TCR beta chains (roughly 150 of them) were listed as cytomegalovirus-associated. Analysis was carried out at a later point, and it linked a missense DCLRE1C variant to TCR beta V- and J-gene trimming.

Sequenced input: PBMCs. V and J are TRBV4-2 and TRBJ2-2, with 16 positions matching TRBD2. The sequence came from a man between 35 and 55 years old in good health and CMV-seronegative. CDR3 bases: TGTGCCAGCAGCCGATCTTACTCACCGGGACTAGCGGGGGGGCCTAACACCGGGGAGCTGTTTTTT. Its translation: CASSRSYSPGLAGGPNTGELFF.